The 28 T cell receptor beta chains below were found in one sample sequenced in a study of graft-versus-host responses after intestinal transplantation. Generated by immunoSEQ multiplex PCR, the TCRdb table keeps only in-frame clones and is missing some. The sample yields over 85,000 clones, around 93% seen once. The antigens these receptors bind are not known. The sample here was unstimulated CD8+ T cells sorted from spleen or lymph node cells, taken before intestinal transplant. These TCRs come from a human donor who received an intestinal transplant.

J is TRBJ2-7 and V is TRBV5-6; D is perhaps TRBD1 or TRBD2 (5 bases each). Germline V gene data show CDR1 as SGHDT and CDR2 as YYEEEE. This CDR3 spans 14 amino acids. With 4 bases removed from V and 4 bases from J, the gap between germline ends came to 15 bases. The DNA for the CDR3 is TGTGCCAGCAGCCCTGGGGGACCGCTATACGAGCAGTACTTC. It is translated as CASSPGGPLYEQYF.

The chain links TRBV2 to TRBJ1-1, with D uncertain. Trimming left V 4 bases short and J 11 bases short, with 8 bases between. Germline-derived CDR1 and CDR2 are SNHLY and FYNNEI. The CDR3 loop spans 10 amino acids. CDR3 coding DNA: TGTGCCAGCAGTGGGAGGCTGGCTTTCTTT. This sequence encodes CASSGRLAFF.

The chain is built from TRBV6-6 and TRBJ2-5; D gene uncertain. The CDR3 runs to 12 residues. Trimming stripped 0 bases from V and 5 bases from J, with 4 bases between. Looked up from germline, CDR1 is MNHNY and CDR2 is SVGAGI (reference sequence). The chain's CDR3 is CASSYSVETQYF. DNA of the CDR3: TGTGCCAGCAGTTACTCGGTGGAGACCCAGTACTTC.

The chain is built from TRBV6-5 and TRBJ2-1, with TRBD2 matching over 7 bases. From germline, CDR1 is MNHEY and CDR2 SVGAGI. Trimming removed 0 bases from V and 8 bases from J; junction bases left unmatched: 4. The length of the CDR3 is 14 residues. The CDR3 sequence: CASSYSSGGDEQFF. The CDR3 DNA sequence: TGTGCCAGCAGTTACTCATCGGGAGGCGATGAGCAGTTCTTC.

The J gene is TRBJ1-5, the V gene TRBV30; D is uncertain. The length of the CDR3 is 12 residues. Germline loops: CDR1 GTSNPN, CDR2 SVGIG (reference sequence). The V and J ends lost 0 bases and 6 bases respectively, with 6 bases between them. The CDR3 protein is CAWSVPFQPQHF. CDR3 DNA sequence: TGTGCCTGGAGTGTACCCTTTCAGCCCCAGCATTTT.

The CDR3 bases are TGCAGCGTTTCCGGTGAAGCTTTCTTT. It encodes CSVSGEAFF. The chain couples TRBV29-1 to TRBJ1-1; D call uncertain. The CDR3 has 9 amino acids. From germline, CDR1 is SQVTM and CDR2 ANQGSEA. V was pared by 5 bases and J by 7 bases, with 5 bases between.

The V gene is TRBV13, the J gene TRBJ1-1; D perhaps matches TRBD1 (6 bases). Germline CDR1 is PRHDT and CDR2 is FYEKMQ (reference sequence). Trimming removed 3 bases from V and 1 base from J, with 18 bases in between. This CDR3 has 17 residues. CDR3 in amino acids: CASSFRTGQEWNTEAFF. The CDR3 region has the DNA TGTGCCAGCAGCTTCCGAACAGGGCAGGAGTGGAACACTGAAGCTTTCTTT.

This clone occurred once. The chain uses TRBV6-5 and TRBJ2-5; 9 bases fit TRBD1. The length of the CDR3 is 15 residues. The V and J ends lost 6 bases and 3 bases, in that order; junction bases with no gene match: 8. Germline assignment: CDR1 MNHEY and CDR2 SVGAGI. The CDR3 loop is CASSENRGPEETQYF. Written as DNA, the CDR3 is TGTGCCAGCAGCGAAAACAGGGGGCCCGAAGAGACCCAGTACTTC.

The chain carries TRBV11-2 and TRBJ2-1, with 7 nucleotides matching TRBD2. CDR3 size: 12 residues. The junction had 4 bases not matched to a gene; V was cut back by 11 bases and J by 3 bases. Germline V gene sequence: CDR1 SGHAT, CDR2 FQNNGV. This chain's CDR3 is CAGGGHYNEQFF. In nucleotides, the CDR3 is TGTGCCGGGGGGGGTCACTACAATGAGCAGTTCTTC. Full variable domain (remainder filled in from reference TRBV11-2 and TRBJ2-1): EAGVAQSPRYKIIEKRQSVAFWCNPISGHATLYWYQQILGQGPKLLIQFQNNGVVDDSQLPKDRFSAERLKGVDSTLKIQPAKLEDSAVYLCAGGGHYNEQFFGPGTRLTVL.

CDR3 in amino acids: CAWSVLEYNEQFF. DNA of the CDR3: TGTGCCTGGAGTGTACTAGAGTACAATGAGCAGTTCTTC. This chain connects TRBV30 to TRBJ2-1; maybe TRBD2 (5 bases). The CDR3 contains 13 residues. V gave up 0 bases and J gave up 4 bases, with 7 bases separating them. CDR1 and CDR2 (germline): GTSNPN, SVGIG (reference sequence).

This chain joins TRBV7-6 and TRBJ2-4, with 16 positions matching TRBD2. V lost 5 bases to trimming and J lost 8 bases; unmatched junction nucleotides: 6. Germline CDR1 reads SGHVS; CDR2 reads FNYEAQ. The CDR3 runs to 16 residues. The CDR3 here is CASSKGLAGGPHIQYF. DNA of the CDR3: TGTGCCAGCAGCAAGGGACTAGCGGGAGGGCCTCACATTCAGTACTTC. Full variable domain (remainder filled in from reference TRBV7-6 and TRBJ2-4): GAGVSQSPRYKVTKRGQDVALRCDPISGHVSLYWYRQALGQGPEFLTYFNYEAQQDKSGLPNDRFSAERPEGSISTLTIQRTEQRDSAMYRCASSKGLAGGPHIQYFGAGTRLSVL.

The chain employs TRBV29-1 and TRBJ1-4, with unresolved D. Trimming left V 6 bases short and J 8 bases short, with 10 bases between. This CDR3 region has 11 residues. Germline CDR1 SQVTM, CDR2 ANQGSEA. In DNA, the CDR3 is TGCAGCGTGGCGATAAGGGAAAAACTGTTTTTT. Its protein product is CSVAIREKLFF.

The chain carries TRBV13 and TRBJ2-1, with D possibly TRBD2 on 6 matching bases. V was trimmed by 4 bases and J by 4 bases, leaving 11 bases between them. Germline lookup yields CDR1 PRHDT and CDR2 FYEKMQ (reference sequence). This CDR3 is 14 amino acids long. CDR3 in DNA: TGTGCCAGCAGCTGGAGGGGTCGATACAATGAGCAGTTCTTC. Translating gives CASSWRGRYNEQFF. The full variable domain, completed using reference TRBV13 and TRBJ2-1, is AAGVIQSPRHLIKEKRETATLKCYPIPRHDTVYWYQQGPGQDPQFLISFYEKMQSDKGSIPDRFSAQQFSDYHSELNMSSLELGDSALYFCASSWRGRYNEQFFGPGTRLTVL.

The chain links TRBV27 to TRBJ2-5, with D tentatively TRBD2 (6 bases). V was shortened by 3 bases and J by 5 bases, with 13 bases between the two germline ends. The CDR3 totals 14 residues. CDR1 is MNHEY, CDR2 SMNVEV, per germline (reference sequence). The CDR3 region is CASSFGGSGETQYF. DNA for the CDR3: TGTGCCAGCAGTTTTGGGGGGAGCGGGGAGACCCAGTACTTC.

In its sample, this clone was seen once. The J gene is TRBJ2-3, the V gene TRBV2, with 7 bases aligning to TRBD2. The CDR3 is made up of 16 amino acids. The V gene end was trimmed by 7 bases and the J gene end by 5 bases; junction bases not matched to a gene: 15. Germline lookup yields CDR1 SNHLY and CDR2 FYNNEI. Written as DNA, the CDR3 is TGTGCCAGCACCCTGAGGGCGGCGGGAGCGGAAGATACGCAGTATTTT. This sequence encodes CASTLRAAGAEDTQYF.

This chain uses TRBV19 with TRBJ1-1; 8 bases are a match to TRBD1. The V gene end was trimmed by 5 bases and the J gene end by 5 bases; junction bases not matched to a gene: 13. CDR3 length equals 16 residues. CDR1 is LNHDA, CDR2 SQIVND, per germline (reference sequence). CDR3 nucleotides: TGTGCCAGTAGTCTGGCCCATCGACAGGGGCGAACTGAAGCTTTCTTT. Residues: CASSLAHRQGRTEAFF. Looking up the rest from reference TRBV19 and TRBJ1-1 gives the full variable domain: DGGITQSPKYLFRKEGQNVTLSCEQNLNHDAMYWYRQDPGQGLRLIYYSQIVNDFQKGDIAEGYSVSREKKESFPLTVTSAQKNPTAFYLCASSLAHRQGRTEAFFGQGTRLTVV.

The V gene is TRBV11-2, the J gene TRBJ2-1; D call uncertain. The ends were cut back, 7 bases at V and 3 bases at J, with 16 bases in the middle. The CDR3 is 15 amino acids. Germline V gives CDR1 SGHAT, CDR2 FQNNGV. CDR3 amino acids: CASNDPVDDYNEQFF. CDR3 DNA sequence: TGTGCCAGCAACGACCCGGTGGACGACTACAATGAGCAGTTCTTC. Complete variable domain (other parts from reference TRBV11-2 and TRBJ2-1): EAGVAQSPRYKIIEKRQSVAFWCNPISGHATLYWYQQILGQGPKLLIQFQNNGVVDDSQLPKDRFSAERLKGVDSTLKIQPAKLEDSAVYLCASNDPVDDYNEQFFGPGTRLTVL.

CDR3 coding DNA: TGTGCCAGCAGTTATTCAGGGGGGCCCTACGAGCAGTACTTC. Protein sequence: CASSYSGGPYEQYF. The chain recombines TRBV27 with TRBJ2-7; perhaps TRBD1 as D (7 bases). The CDR3 covers 14 residues. The germline V gene has CDR1 MNHEY and CDR2 SMNVEV (reference sequence). With 4 bases removed from V and 2 bases from J, the gap between germline ends came to 12 bases.

V is TRBV7-8 and J is TRBJ1-1; D gene unclear. Germline-derived CDR1 and CDR2 are SGHVS and FQNEAQ. The CDR3 runs to 12 residues. Trimming left V 1 base short and J 7 bases short, with 7 bases between. The CDR3 coding sequence is TGTGCCAGCAGCTTAGAAGGGATTGAAGCTTTCTTT. Encoded protein: CASSLEGIEAFF.

The chain uses TRBV28 and TRBJ1-1; the match to TRBD1 covers 9 bases. CDR3 length: 16 amino acids. CDR1 and CDR2 from the germline V gene are MDHEN and SYDVKM. The trim removed 5 bases at V and 0 bases at J, leaving 7 bases unmatched. In nucleotides, the CDR3 is TGTGCCAGCAGTCCTTCGACAGGGGGGATGAACACTGAAGCTTTCTTT. Protein product: CASSPSTGGMNTEAFF.

J is TRBJ2-1 and V is TRBV19; TRBD2 matches at 10 bases. The CDR3 length is 17 residues. J gave up 0 bases and V 3 bases, and 5 bases lay outside the gene matches. Germline values: CDR1 LNHDA, CDR2 SQIVND (reference sequence). The CDR3 region is CASSIGLAAISYNEQFF. CDR3 bases: TGTGCCAGTAGTATTGGACTAGCGGCAATCTCCTACAATGAGCAGTTCTTC.

The rearrangement links TRBV4-1 to TRBJ1-2; D is unclear. Germline V gene data show CDR1 as MGHRA and CDR2 as YSYEKL. V was shortened by 0 bases and J by 4 bases, with 9 bases between the two germline ends. The CDR3 runs to 14 residues. The CDR3 loop is CASSQDRGSYGYTF. The CDR3 DNA reads as TGCGCCAGCAGCCAAGATCGGGGATCCTATGGCTACACCTTC.

V usage is TRBV6-5 and J usage is TRBJ2-7; D unclear. CDR3 length equals 10 residues. CDR1 is MNHEY, CDR2 SVGAGI, per germline. Trimming shortened V by 6 bases and J by 6 bases, and 6 bases separated the two germline ends. The chain's CDR3 is CASSLSEQYF. In nucleotides, the CDR3 is TGTGCCAGCAGCCTTAGCGAGCAGTACTTC.

V is TRBV27 and J is TRBJ2-6, with D perhaps matching TRBD2 (6 bases). CDR1 and CDR2 from the germline V gene are MNHEY and SMNVEV (reference sequence). The CDR3 is 19 residues long. Trimming removed 1 base from V and 0 bases from J, with 16 bases in between. The CDR3 reads CASSLWRDPWNSGANVLTF. As DNA, the CDR3 is TGTGCCAGCAGTTTATGGAGGGACCCTTGGAACTCTGGGGCCAACGTCCTGACTTTC. Looking up the rest from reference TRBV27 and TRBJ2-6 gives the full variable domain: EAQVTQNPRYLITVTGKKLTVTCSQNMNHEYMSWYRQDPGLGLRQIYYSMNVEVTDKGDVPEGYKVSRKEKRNFPLILESPSPNQTSLYFCASSLWRDPWNSGANVLTFGAGSRLTVL.

The chain employs TRBV28 and TRBJ2-4; tentative D call: TRBD1 (5 bases). CDR3 length equals 15 residues. V gave up 6 bases and J gave up 0 bases, with 12 bases separating them. From germline, CDR1 is MDHEN and CDR2 SYDVKM. The CDR3 DNA is TGTGCCAGCAGCCTCCAGGGAATAGCCAAAAACATTCAGTACTTC. Translating gives CASSLQGIAKNIQYF.

To note about this clone: The same CDR3 can be traced to other DNA sequences in this sample. The chain links TRBV29-1 to TRBJ2-7; D ambiguous. There are 12 residues in the CDR3. V shed 0 bases and J shed 4 bases, with 7 bases lying between them. Germline values: CDR1 SQVTM, CDR2 ANQGSEA. Here the CDR3 DNA reads TGCAGCGTTGAAGAATCCCGATACGAGCAGTACTTC. It encodes CSVEESRYEQYF.

CDR3 coding DNA: TGTGCCAGCAGTGTAGGGATCTATGGCTACACCTTC. Translation gives CASSVGIYGYTF. The chain couples TRBV25-1 to TRBJ1-2; no definite D call. Trimming stripped 4 bases from V and 4 bases from J, with 7 bases between. The CDR3 is made up of 12 amino acids. Germline CDR1 MGHDK, CDR2 SYGVNS.

The chain joins TRBV19 to TRBJ2-1; D unresolved. This CDR3 is 14 amino acids long. Germline V gene lookup returns CDR1 LNHDA and CDR2 SQIVND (reference sequence). Trimming stripped 3 bases from V and 0 bases from J, with 6 bases between. The CDR3 sequence is CASSIWGSYNEQFF. DNA for the CDR3: TGTGCCAGTAGTATCTGGGGCTCCTACAATGAGCAGTTCTTC.